These 9 T cell receptor beta chains originate from one sample sequenced in a study of identifying expanded T cells in peripheral blood. The method was immunoSEQ multiplex PCR; TCRdb's version includes in-frame clones alone and lacks a portion of them. Here the sample spans about 100,000 clones, 88% being singletons. Sequencing was performed on blood. These receptors all come from a person aged 18 to 70 in good health.

V is TRBV7-9 and J is TRBJ1-3; 8 bases map to TRBD1. V was clipped by 1 base and J by 8 bases; unmatched bases: 4. CDR1 and CDR2 (germline): SEHNR, FQNEAQ (reference sequence). The CDR3 spans 14 residues. This CDR3 reads CASSLDDRGHTIYF. DNA for the CDR3: TGTGCCAGCAGCTTAGACGACAGGGGACACACCATATATTTT. The full variable domain, in which reference TRBV7-9 and TRBJ1-3 provide the parts outside the CDR3, is DTGVSQNPRHKITKRGQNVTFRCDPISEHNRLYWYRQTLGQGPEFLTYFQNEAQLEKSRLLSDRFSAERPKGSFSTLEIQRTEQGDSAMYLCASSLDDRGHTIYFGEGSWLTVV.

The chain recombines TRBV21-1 with TRBJ1-3. TRBV21-1 represents a pseudogene. The CDR3 totals 19 residues. Here the CDR3 DNA reads TGTGCCAGCAGCAAAGCCAGAGGACGATGGAGGCTCTCTGGAAACACCATATATTTT. Translation: CASSKARGRWRLSGNTIYF.

This clone turned up a few times. The V call is TRBV4-1, the J call TRBJ1-2; the D gene is possibly TRBD1 (5 bases). Germline V lookup: CDR1 MGHRA, CDR2 YSYEKL. This CDR3 spans 14 amino acids. V was trimmed by 5 bases and J by 7 bases, leaving 17 bases between them. The chain's CDR3 is CASSSREGVGGYTF. CDR3 bases: TGCGCCAGCAGCTCCCGAGAAGGGGTCGGTGGCTACACCTTC.

The chain joins TRBV27 to TRBJ1-1, with D uncertain. CDR3 size: 11 residues. CDR1 and CDR2 (germline): MNHEY, SMNVEV (reference sequence). V lost 7 bases to trimming and J lost 7 bases, with 10 bases between them. CDR3 in amino acids: CASTGYGEAFF. The DNA of the CDR3 is TGTGCCAGCACCGGATACGGTGAAGCTTTCTTT.

The genes are TRBV5-1 and TRBJ1-1, with TRBD1 as a possible D gene (5 bases). The CDR3 runs 15 residues. The germline gives CDR1 SGHRS, CDR2 YFSETQ. V lost 3 bases, J lost 0 bases, and 12 bases lay in between. DNA of the CDR3: TGCGCCAGCAGCTCGGACATGACGGTGAACACTGAAGCTTTCTTT. Encoded protein: CASSSDMTVNTEAFF.

In this sample, this clone turned up a few times. The chain uses TRBV2 and TRBJ2-7; TRBD1 matches at 7 bases. CDR1 and CDR2 from the germline V gene are SNHLY and FYNNEI. This CDR3 region has 12 residues. V shed 6 bases and J 5 bases; nucleotides not matched to a gene: 4. The chain's CDR3 is CASRQQGNEQYF. The CDR3 nucleotides read TGTGCCAGCAGACAACAGGGGAACGAGCAGTACTTC.

In regard to this clone: Other DNA sequences in this specimen translate into the identical CDR3. The V and J genes are TRBV4-1 and TRBJ2-2, with D perhaps matching TRBD1 or TRBD2 (5 bases each). The V gene lost 4 bases and the J gene lost 4 bases, with 16 bases spanning the gap. The germline V gene has CDR1 MGHRA and CDR2 YSYEKL. The CDR3 extends over 16 amino acids. The CDR3 DNA sequence: TGCGCCAGCAGCCCCTTCGACAGAGGGCGCACCGGGGAGCTGTTTTTT. It codes for CASSPFDRGRTGELFF.

This clone was observed a few times. CDR3 in DNA: TGTGCCAGTAGCGGAAACCCAGGGACAGGGGGCATAGATACGCAGTATTTT. Amino acids: CASSGNPGTGGIDTQYF. This chain uses TRBV19 with TRBJ2-3; 12 positions agree with TRBD1. Per the germline V gene, CDR1 is LNHDA and CDR2 is SQIVND (reference sequence). The CDR3 length is 17 residues. V gave up 6 bases and J gave up 5 bases; unmatched junction bases: 12.

The rearrangement links TRBV19 to TRBJ2-2; D gene ambiguous. The CDR3 loop spans 13 amino acids. Germline values: CDR1 LNHDA, CDR2 SQIVND (reference sequence). The V and J ends lost 3 bases and 6 bases respectively, with 8 bases between them. CDR3 sequence: CASSIRGPGELFF. The DNA of the CDR3 is TGTGCCAGTAGTATTCGTGGCCCCGGGGAGCTGTTTTTT.